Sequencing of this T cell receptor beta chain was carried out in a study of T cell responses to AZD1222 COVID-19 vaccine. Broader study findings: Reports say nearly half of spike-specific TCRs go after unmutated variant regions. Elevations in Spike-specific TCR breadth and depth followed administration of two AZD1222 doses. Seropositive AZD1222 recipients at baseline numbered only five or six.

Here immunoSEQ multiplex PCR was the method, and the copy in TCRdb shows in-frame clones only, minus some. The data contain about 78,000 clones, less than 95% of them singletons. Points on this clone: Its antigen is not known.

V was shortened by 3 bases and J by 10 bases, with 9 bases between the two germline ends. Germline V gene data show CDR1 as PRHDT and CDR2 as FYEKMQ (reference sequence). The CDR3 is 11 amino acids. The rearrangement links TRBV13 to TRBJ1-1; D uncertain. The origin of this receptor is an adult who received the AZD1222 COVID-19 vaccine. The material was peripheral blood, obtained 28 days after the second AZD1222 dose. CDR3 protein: CASSFRSVAFF. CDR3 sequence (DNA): TGTGCCAGCAGCTTCAGGTCGGTAGCTTTCTTT. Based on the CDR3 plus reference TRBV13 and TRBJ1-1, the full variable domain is AAGVIQSPRHLIKEKRETATLKCYPIPRHDTVYWYQQGPGQDPQFLISFYEKMQSDKGSIPDRFSAQQFSDYHSELNMSSLELGDSALYFCASSFRSVAFFGQGTRLTVV.